This TCR beta chain is from a study of CD4 T cell repertoires in COVID-19. Study-level points and caveats: Suggested intraclonal diversification: top SARS-CoV-2-reactive clonotypes appeared in two or three memory subsets.

Sequencing used immunoSEQ multiplex PCR; TCRdb keeps in-frame clones, though not all of them. The sample contains tens of thousands of clones, 83% of which appear only once. Per the germline V gene, CDR1 is KGHDR and CDR2 is SFDVKD. This CDR3 spans 15 amino acids. V shed 9 bases and J shed 0 bases, with 14 bases lying between them. This clone was found once. Its antigen is currently unknown. The source of this sequence is a human donor who had COVID-19. V is TRBV24-1 and J is TRBJ1-3; no clear D. This material consisted of CD4+ T cells from peripheral blood, taken after recovery from COVID-19. CDR3 loop: CATLTDGYSGNTIYF. Here the CDR3 DNA reads TGTGCCACCCTGACGGACGGGTACTCTGGAAACACCATATATTTT.